This is a list of T cell receptor beta chains from one sample in a study of blood T cell repertoires in COVID-19. Using immunoSEQ multiplex PCR, the repertoire was profiled, and TCRdb retains in-frame clones only, with some absent. This table holds over 200,000 clones, about 90% found once. What was sequenced was peripheral blood. These receptors were taken from a man aged 35 to 55 with active or convalescent COVID-19. Each CDR3 is given with its conserved first and last residue. A D gene is named only where the DNA matches it firmly. Clone size is stated in some rows and not others, as once, few, many or a class when expanded.

J: TRBJ1-2; D: TRBD1; size: -; V: TRBV18; DNA: TGTGCCAGCTCACAGGGGACAGGGGGGAGCTATGGCTACACCTTC; CDR3: CASSQGTGGSYGYTF
J: TRBJ1-2; D: -; size: -; V: TRBV11-2; DNA: TGTGCCAGCAGCTTAGGGGGCTCTAACTATGGCTACACCTTC; CDR3: CASSLGGSNYGYTF
J: TRBJ1-2; D: TRBD1; size: -; V: TRBV7-9; DNA: TGTGCCAGCAGCACCGACAGGGTGGTTAACTATGGCTACACCTTC; CDR3: CASSTDRVVNYGYTF
J: TRBJ2-5; D: TRBD2; size: -; V: TRBV9; DNA: TGTGCCAGCAGCCCGCGGGGGGACTATCAAGAGACCCAGTACTTC; CDR3: CASSPRGDYQETQYF
J: TRBJ2-1; D: -; size: -; V: TRBV6-4; DNA: TGTGCCAGCAGTTCCAAATACCTCCCCAGGGGTGGCTACAATGAGCAGTTCTTC; CDR3: CASSSKYLPRGGYNEQFF
J: TRBJ2-7; D: TRBD1; size: once; V: TRBV2; DNA: TGTGCCAGCAGTCGGGGACAGGGGTCTACCTACGAGCAGTACTTC; CDR3: CASSRGQGSTYEQYF
J: TRBJ2-1; D: -; size: -; V: TRBV10-2; DNA: TGCGCCAGCTCGGGTGGGGGCCGGAATGAGCAGTTCTTC; CDR3: CASSGGGRNEQFF
J: TRBJ2-3; D: -; size: -; V: TRBV3-1/TRBV3-2; DNA: TGTGCCAGCAATCGTAACACCCAGGCCGGGGGAGATACGCAGTATTTT; CDR3: CASNRNTQAGGDTQYF
J: TRBJ2-3; D: TRBD2; size: few; V: TRBV6-4; DNA: TGTGCCAGCAGTGACTCCGCGGGGGGGCCAGATACGCAGTATTTT; CDR3: CASSDSAGGPDTQYF
J: TRBJ1-2; D: TRBD1; size: few; V: TRBV6-5; DNA: TGTGCCAGCAGTCGGACAGGGGGTCGAGGCTACACCTTC; CDR3: CASSRTGGRGYTF
J: TRBJ2-1; D: TRBD1; size: -; V: TRBV5-8; DNA: TGTGCCAGCAGCCGAAACAGGGGAAGCGATGAGCAGTTCTTC; CDR3: CASSRNRGSDEQFF
J: TRBJ2-1; D: TRBD1; size: -; V: TRBV5-1; DNA: TGCGCCAGCAGCAGCTGGACAGGGGTTAGGAATGAGCAGTTCTTC; CDR3: CASSSWTGVRNEQFF
J: TRBJ2-1; D: -; size: once; V: TRBV7-9; DNA: TGTGCCAGCAGTCCTATAAGCTCCTACAATGAGCAGTTCTTC; CDR3: CASSPISSYNEQFF
J: TRBJ2-5; D: -; size: -; V: TRBV7-9; DNA: TGTGCCAGCAGCTTACAGACAGGACGAGAGACCCAGTACTTC; CDR3: CASSLQTGRETQYF
J: TRBJ1-2; D: TRBD1; size: -; V: TRBV19; DNA: TGTGCCAGTAGTATGACAGGGGGGAGTTCTGGCTACACCTTC; CDR3: CASSMTGGSSGYTF
J: TRBJ1-2; D: TRBD1; size: -; V: TRBV27; DNA: TGTGCCAGCAGTCCAGGGGGCAGGAGTAACTATGGCTACACCTTC; CDR3: CASSPGGRSNYGYTF
J: TRBJ1-3; D: -; size: -; V: TRBV12-3/TRBV12-4; DNA: TGTGCCAGCAGTTTAGTGGCAGGAAACACCATATATTTT; CDR3: CASSLVAGNTIYF
J: TRBJ2-3; D: TRBD2; size: -; V: TRBV6-5; DNA: TGTGCCAGCAGTTACCAGCGGGGATTTAGAGATACGCAGTATTTT; CDR3: CASSYQRGFRDTQYF
J: TRBJ2-1; D: -; size: -; V: TRBV7-9; DNA: TGTGCCAGCAGCTTAGTATCCGCTAACAATGAGCAGTTCTTC; CDR3: CASSLVSANNEQFF
J: TRBJ1-3; D: -; size: -; V: TRBV29-1; DNA: TGCAGCGTCGGAGGCCACTCTGGAAACACCATATATTTT; CDR3: CSVGGHSGNTIYF
J: TRBJ2-1; D: -; size: -; V: TRBV4-1; DNA: TGCGCCAGCAGCCCTCGGCTACGGGAGACATACCAGGATACCTACAATGAGCAGTTCTTC; CDR3: CASSPRLRETYQDTYNEQFF
J: TRBJ2-4; D: -; size: -; V: TRBV5-4; DNA: TGTGCCAGCAGCTTGGAGTCGGGAATAGCCAAAAACATTCAGTACTTC; CDR3: CASSLESGIAKNIQYF
J: TRBJ1-3; D: -; size: -; V: TRBV11-2; DNA: TGTGCCAGCAGCTTATTTCATCCAGGTCCACTCTCTGGAAACACCATATATTTT; CDR3: CASSLFHPGPLSGNTIYF
J: TRBJ2-7; D: -; size: -; V: TRBV28; DNA: TGTGCCAGCAGTTTACAGGGCAGACCGCCCTACGAGCAGTACTTC; CDR3: CASSLQGRPPYEQYF
J: TRBJ2-5; D: TRBD2; size: -; V: TRBV5-1; DNA: TGCGCCAGCAGCTTGGAGCTAGCGGGGGGTCGGGAGACCCAGTACTTC; CDR3: CASSLELAGGRETQYF